The 27 T cell receptor beta chains below come from one sample, sequenced in a study of T cell changes during pregnancy in multiple sclerosis. Clones were read by immunoSEQ multiplex PCR, and TCRdb kept only the in-frame ones, dropping some. The repertoire holds about 40,000 clones, 75% to 90% seen once, with 4.7% in the top ten. This specimen was peripheral blood, taken in the second trimester of pregnancy. The receptor source for this set is a female donor in good health, enrolled as a control in a pregnancy study.

This clone was seen a few times. The J gene is TRBJ1-5, the V gene TRBV6-5, with TRBD1 identical over 7 bases. CDR1 is MNHEY, CDR2 SVGAGI, per germline. The CDR3 sequence is 14 residues long. V was clipped by 5 bases and J by 5 bases; unmatched bases: 6. The CDR3 DNA sequence: TGTGCCAGCAGTGTACAGGGGACAGATCAGCCCCAGCATTTT. Translating it yields CASSVQGTDQPQHF.

The rearrangement links TRBV5-1 to TRBJ1-1; 8 bases align to TRBD1. This CDR3 has 15 amino acids. The V segment lost 0 bases and the J segment 1 base; nucleotides outside the gene matches: 2. The germline CDR1 and CDR2 sequences are SGHRS and YFSETQ. Written as DNA, the CDR3 is TGCGCCAGCAGCTTGGGGACAGGGACGAACACTGAAGCTTTCTTT. This gives the protein CASSLGTGTNTEAFF.

This clone was seen more than once but under ten times. The chain carries TRBV30 and TRBJ1-5; TRBD1 matches 12 bases. V shed 3 bases, J shed 3 bases, and the junction held 0 bases outside the gene matches. The CDR3 is 14 amino acids. Germline V gene sequence: CDR1 GTSNPN, CDR2 SVGIG (reference sequence). CDR3 in DNA: TGTGCCTGGAGGGGACAGGGGGCCAATCAGCCCCAGCATTTT. It yields the protein CAWRGQGANQPQHF.

The chain recombines TRBV9 with TRBJ2-7, with a possible D match to TRBD2 (5 bases). CDR3 size: 15 residues. Germline CDR1 and CDR2: SGDLS and YYNGEE. The V and J ends lost 2 bases and 0 bases respectively, with 12 bases between them. The CDR3 spells CASSVGRVDSYEQYF. The CDR3 DNA reads as TGTGCCAGCAGCGTTGGGCGGGTCGACTCCTACGAGCAGTACTTC.

The chain has TRBV10-3 and TRBJ1-5; 7 positions agree with TRBD1. Trimming cost V 3 bases and J 4 bases; bases outside gene matches: 3. Germline assignment: CDR1 ENHRY and CDR2 SYGVKD. The CDR3 totals 14 residues. The CDR3 nucleotides read TGTGCCATCAGTGAAGGACAGGTTAATCAGCCCCAGCATTTT. Translation gives CAISEGQVNQPQHF.

This clone has only one observation. This chain connects TRBV29-1 to TRBJ2-5; 12 bases map to TRBD1. The V segment lost 6 bases and the J segment 5 bases; nucleotides outside the gene matches: 4. This CDR3 spans 13 amino acids. CDR1 and CDR2 from the germline V gene are SQVTM and ANQGSEA. The CDR3 protein is CSVGTGGAETQYF. The CDR3 coding sequence is TGCAGCGTGGGGACAGGGGGCGCGGAGACCCAGTACTTC.

This clone has only a few counts. The CDR3 here is CASSERGTGIFYEQYF. In DNA form, the CDR3 reads TGTGCCAGCAGTGAAAGAGGGACAGGGATTTTTTACGAGCAGTACTTC. V gene TRBV6-1 combines with J gene TRBJ2-7; 9 bases are shared with TRBD1. Germline V gene lookup returns CDR1 MNHNS and CDR2 SASEGT. The CDR3 is 16 residues long. J lost 4 bases, V lost 2 bases, and 9 bases had no gene match.

In its sample, this clone was seen a few times. The chain couples TRBV19 to TRBJ1-1, with TRBD1 identical over 9 bases. Germline CDR1 LNHDA, CDR2 SQIVND (reference sequence). The ends lost 6 bases at V and 5 bases at J; junction bases unmatched: 4. The CDR3 covers 13 residues. The CDR3 DNA is TGTGCCAGTAGCCGGACAGGGGAGACTGAAGCTTTCTTT. Translating gives CASSRTGETEAFF. The full variable domain, its missing parts supplied by reference TRBV19 and TRBJ1-1, is DGGITQSPKYLFRKEGQNVTLSCEQNLNHDAMYWYRQDPGQGLRLIYYSQIVNDFQKGDIAEGYSVSREKKESFPLTVTSAQKNPTAFYLCASSRTGETEAFFGQGTRLTVV.

This clone was picked up a small number of times. The genes are TRBV4-1 and TRBJ1-1; D unclear. Germline V gene sequence: CDR1 MGHRA, CDR2 YSYEKL. V was pared by 0 bases and J by 3 bases, with 5 bases between. The CDR3 is 13 amino acids. CDR3 sequence: CASSQDPDTEAFF. The CDR3 DNA sequence: TGCGCCAGCAGCCAAGATCCAGACACTGAAGCTTTCTTT.

V usage is TRBV28 and J usage is TRBJ1-1; 9 bases match TRBD1. Germline V lookup: CDR1 MDHEN, CDR2 SYDVKM. This CDR3 is built from 16 residues. V was clipped by 5 bases and J by 2 bases; unmatched bases: 9. As DNA, the CDR3 is TGTGCCAGCAGTCTACTACAGGGGGCACTCAACACTGAAGCTTTCTTT. Its protein is CASSLLQGALNTEAFF. Together with reference TRBV28 and TRBJ1-1, the CDR3 gives the full variable domain: DVKVTQSSRYLVKRTGEKVFLECVQDMDHENMFWYRQDPGLGLRLIYFSYDVKMKEKGDIPEGYSVSREKKERFSLILESASTNQTSMYLCASSLLQGALNTEAFFGQGTRLTVV.

CDR3 nucleotide sequence: TGTGCCAGCAGCGCGACGGGAACCAACACCGGGGAGCTGTTTTTT. Translating gives CASSATGTNTGELFF. The gene calls are TRBV2 and TRBJ2-2; TRBD2 is a possible D gene (5 bases). There are 15 residues in the CDR3. Germline lookup yields CDR1 SNHLY and CDR2 FYNNEI. Trimming removed 6 bases from V and 2 bases from J, with 13 bases in between.

This rearrangement joins TRBV27 to TRBJ2-1; the match to TRBD2 covers 9 bases. The germline gives CDR1 MNHEY, CDR2 SMNVEV (reference sequence). The J segment lost 1 base and the V segment lost 2 bases, leaving 3 bases of the junction unmatched. The length of the CDR3 is 16 residues. The CDR3 DNA follows: TGTGCCAGCAGTTTAGGCGGGGGGGCTTCCTACAATGAGCAGTTCTTC. Amino acids: CASSLGGGASYNEQFF.

This rearrangement joins TRBV19 to TRBJ2-2; tentative D call: TRBD1 (6 bases). Looked up from germline, CDR1 is LNHDA and CDR2 is SQIVND (reference sequence). V was trimmed by 8 bases and J by 0 bases, leaving 19 bases between them. The CDR3 sequence is 17 residues long. This CDR3 is CASGRDISGSNTGELFF. As DNA, the CDR3 is TGTGCCAGTGGCAGGGACATCTCGGGATCGAACACCGGGGAGCTGTTTTTT.

The chain recombines TRBV2 with TRBJ2-5, with 9 bases fitting TRBD2. From germline, CDR1 is SNHLY and CDR2 FYNNEI. The CDR3 loop spans 16 amino acids. The V and J ends lost 8 bases and 4 bases, in that order; junction bases with no gene match: 14. CDR3 in DNA: TGTGCCAGCTTGAGAGGGCCTAGCGGGATTGGAGAGACCCAGTACTTC. As protein: CASLRGPSGIGETQYF. The full variable domain, its missing parts supplied by reference TRBV2 and TRBJ2-5, is EPEVTQTPSHQVTQMGQEVILRCVPISNHLYFYWYRQILGQKVEFLVSFYNNEISEKSEIFDDQFSVERPDGSNFTLKIRSTKLEDSAMYFCASLRGPSGIGETQYFGPGTRLLVL.

The V call is TRBV7-6, the J call TRBJ2-7, with 10 positions matching TRBD2. V was pared by 4 bases and J by 5 bases, with 11 bases of the junction left unmatched. Looked up from germline, CDR1 is SGHVS and CDR2 is FNYEAQ. The CDR3 consists of 16 residues. The CDR3 sequence is CASSSTEASGSHEQYF. The CDR3 DNA reads TGTGCCAGCAGCTCTACAGAGGCTAGCGGGAGCCACGAGCAGTACTTC.

The chain carries TRBV19 and TRBJ1-5; TRBD1 aligns across 10 bases. CDR3 length equals 17 residues. V lost 3 bases to trimming and J lost 1 base; unmatched junction nucleotides: 6. Germline CDR1 is LNHDA and CDR2 is SQIVND (reference sequence). CDR3 bases: TGTGCCAGTAGTATCGGGGACAGGGGAGGAAGCAATCAGCCCCAGCATTTT. Translating gives CASSIGDRGGSNQPQHF.

The table lists this clone with a count of one. The chain joins TRBV19 to TRBJ2-7; 14 bases are a match to TRBD2. V lost 3 bases, J lost 4 bases, and 2 bases stayed unmatched. This CDR3 comprises 15 residues. In germline, CDR1 is LNHDA, CDR2 SQIVND (reference sequence). The CDR3 nucleotides are TGTGCCAGTAGTATGGGGACTAGCGGGAGTTACGAGCAGTACTTC. Its translation: CASSMGTSGSYEQYF.

The chain carries TRBV12-5 and TRBJ1-1; D gene unclear. Germline CDR1 LGHNT, CDR2 FRNRAP. V lost 6 bases and J 4 bases, leaving 9 bases between the germline ends. The length of the CDR3 is 12 residues. The CDR3 DNA sequence: TGTGCTAGTGGCATAGGAGGCACTGAAGCTTTCTTT. This translates into CASGIGGTEAFF.

This clone was detected only once. This chain joins TRBV2 and TRBJ2-2; TRBD2 aligns across 7 bases. The germline gives CDR1 SNHLY, CDR2 FYNNEI. The CDR3 runs 17 residues. The ends lost 8 bases at V and 1 base at J; junction bases unmatched: 13. The CDR3 sequence is CASGKSTSAQNTGELFF. The CDR3 DNA reads TGTGCCAGCGGAAAGAGTACTAGCGCTCAGAACACCGGGGAGCTGTTTTTT.

V and J are TRBV5-1 and TRBJ2-1; maybe TRBD1 (6 bases). Per the germline V gene, CDR1 is SGHRS and CDR2 is YFSETQ. V dropped 1 base and J dropped 9 bases, with 8 bases sitting between them. This CDR3 spans 12 amino acids. The CDR3 is CASSLNRVEQFF. CDR3 coding DNA: TGCGCCAGCAGCTTGAACAGGGTTGAGCAGTTCTTC. Supplemented by reference TRBV5-1 and TRBJ2-1, the full variable domain reads KAGVTQTPRYLIKTRGQQVTLSCSPISGHRSVSWYQQTPGQGLQFLFEYFSETQRNKGNFPGRFSGRQFSNSRSEMNVSTLELGDSALYLCASSLNRVEQFFGPGTRLTVL.

This sequence joins TRBV18 and TRBJ2-3; D possibly corresponds to TRBD1 (5 bases). Germline V lookup: CDR1 KGHSH, CDR2 LQKENI. This CDR3 region has 14 residues. The ends were cut back, 5 bases at V and 6 bases at J, with 15 bases in the middle. Here the CDR3 DNA reads TGTGCCAGCTCAGCCCAGGGATCGAGGGATACGCAGTATTTT. It is translated as CASSAQGSRDTQYF.

Only one count was recorded for this clone. This chain joins TRBV5-1 and TRBJ2-7, with 8 bases fitting TRBD2. The CDR3 totals 15 residues. The germline V gene encodes CDR1 SGHRS and CDR2 YFSETQ. V lost 9 bases to trimming and J lost 3 bases; unmatched junction nucleotides: 14. CDR3 coding DNA: TGCGCCAACCTCGTGAGAGCGGGAGTCATCTACGAGCAGTACTTC. Translating it yields CANLVRAGVIYEQYF. Together with reference TRBV5-1 and TRBJ2-7, the CDR3 gives the full variable domain: KAGVTQTPRYLIKTRGQQVTLSCSPISGHRSVSWYQQTPGQGLQFLFEYFSETQRNKGNFPGRFSGRQFSNSRSEMNVSTLELGDSALYLCANLVRAGVIYEQYFGPGTRLTVT.

The V and J genes are TRBV19 and TRBJ2-4; possible D gene TRBD1, 7 bases. The V and J ends lost 1 base and 8 bases respectively, with 12 bases between them. The CDR3 is 14 amino acids. CDR1 and CDR2 (germline): LNHDA, SQIVND (reference sequence). The CDR3 is CASSIVARGDIQYF. In nucleotides, the CDR3 is TGTGCCAGTAGTATAGTCGCCAGGGGGGACATTCAGTACTTC.

The rearrangement links TRBV11-2 to TRBJ1-4; 10 bases line up with TRBD1. Germline V gene lookup returns CDR1 SGHAT and CDR2 FQNNGV. After removal of 3 bases from V and 5 bases from J, the junction contained 0 bases not matched to a gene. The CDR3 spans 14 residues. In DNA form, the CDR3 reads TGTGCCAGCAGCTTGGACAGGGGGAATGAAAAACTGTTTTTT. Protein sequence: CASSLDRGNEKLFF.

The chain is built from TRBV30 and TRBJ2-7, with D possibly TRBD2 on 7 matching bases. Trimming stripped 0 bases from V and 0 bases from J, with 12 bases between. Germline V gene sequence: CDR1 GTSNPN, CDR2 SVGIG (reference sequence). This CDR3 is 15 amino acids long. CDR3 bases: TGTGCCTGGAGTGTGGGGGGGGCGGGCTCCTACGAGCAGTACTTC. Translation: CAWSVGGAGSYEQYF.

The gene calls are TRBV11-2 and TRBJ2-1; 11 bases are a match to TRBD2. J lost 5 bases, V lost 1 base, and 4 bases had no gene match. There are 16 residues in the CDR3. Per the germline V gene, CDR1 is SGHAT and CDR2 is FQNNGV. The CDR3, as DNA: TGTGCCAGCAGCTTAGCCCTAGCGGGGGGCAACAATGAGCAGTTCTTC. It codes for CASSLALAGGNNEQFF.

This clone was counted once. The chain carries TRBV27 and TRBJ2-2; 7 bases line up with TRBD2. Germline trimming cut 0 bases from V and 5 bases from J; bases unmatched to any gene: 6. Germline V gene sequence: CDR1 MNHEY, CDR2 SMNVEV (reference sequence). This CDR3 is built from 16 residues. The DNA of the CDR3 is TGTGCCAGCAGTTTATCGGCGGGGGATAGGACCGGGGAGCTGTTTTTT. Encoded protein: CASSLSAGDRTGELFF.